This TCR beta chain was recovered during a study of T cell repertoires in cytomegalovirus infection. Study in general: It was the public TCR beta signatures that indicated both CMV infection and matching HLA type. Study-wide results and limits: What dominated the ex vivo response were HLA-C-restricted CMV-specific TCR beta clonotypes.

TCRdb re-called the reads with MiXCR, one entry per CDR3 protein. The sample includes approximately 490,000 distinct CDR3 sequences, roughly 10% of them seen just once. This clonotype was seen ten or more times. The antigen remains undetermined. The CDR3 covers 15 residues. Trimming took off 5 bases at V and 3 bases at J, with 15 bases between the two ends. CDR1 is MNHEY and CDR2 is SVGEGT in the germline V gene. The sequenced sample consisted of PBMCs. The sequence derives from a human donor in good health (CMV status not recorded). Some clones in this sample may be carry-over from other donors' samples. The chain has TRBV6-2 or TRBV6-3 and TRBJ2-3; D may be TRBD2 (6 bases). In DNA, the CDR3 is TGTGCCAGCAGTCCTCGGGGGACTGCTACAGATACGCAGTATTTT. It codes for CASSPRGTATDTQYF.